This T cell receptor (beta chain) was profiled in a study of shared clonotypes between healthy human individuals (dated by TCRdb to 2018 to 2020). At the level of the whole study: The cohort included three men and a couple of women between 18 and 49 years of age. Between about 0.94 and 10 billion PBMCs per donor were obtained by leukapheresis. Per donor, three plates each were used for CD4 naive and CD4 memory, two for CD8 naive, and one for CD8 memory. To estimate repertoire size and how much clonotype sharing occurs between individuals, the study deeply sequenced the blood TCR repertoires of about five healthy adults. To increase sequencing depth and limit assay-specific biases, TCR repertoire library preparation and sequencing were carried out by different laboratories using diverse techniques.

Regarding this clone: What antigen it recognizes has not been identified. No base quality values were provided; no much bigger clone lies one nucleotide off. This CDR3 is also generated by other DNA sequences in the sample.

TCR CDR3 regions were amplified from genomic DNA by multiplex PCR using the deep immunoSEQ assay. Extracted genomic DNA from each cell subset was spread evenly across all wells of several immunoSEQ 96-well plates, with each plate serving as a replicate. For sorted subsets, around 0.2 ug genomic DNA, equal to 25,000 to 35,000 T cell genomes, was loaded into each replicate PCR. Purified libraries were measured with a Qubit 3.0 fluorometer, size-checked on a Bioanalyzer 2100, and measured again with the KAPA Library Quantification kit. Every immunoSEQ 96-well plate was sequenced on a separate single-read 150-cycle Illumina NextSeq 550 flow cell. Regarding the original processing steps: Because the immunoSEQ output held only junctional sequences and lacked quality scores, the filtering could not match the filtering applied to full-length reads. To assign V/J genes and CDR3, sequences were annotated using PyIR, a Python wrapper for IgBLAST v1.9, with IMGT germline references. Reads were removed for weak V/J assignments (E-value above 1e-6), missing CDR3, stop codons, out-of-frame junctions, or ambiguous translated residues. V3J clonotypes were defined as sequences sharing the same inferred V gene, J gene, and CDR3 amino acid sequence. Percentage overlap between repertoires was computed as shared unique clonotypes divided by the size of the smaller repertoire. Richness of each repertoire was evaluated using RTK rarefaction, the Chao1 estimator, and Recon v2.1 estimates of unobserved clonotypes. Generation probabilities for all TCRbeta clonotypes obtained by the gDNA method from several donors were computed using OLGA. Held by TCRdb, this immuneACCESS table contains in-frame sequences only and omits some clones. Under half of the omission traces to an unresolved V gene where checked; the cause of the rest is unknown. V, J and clone size were drawn from that table, and D and trimming were deduced from the DNA. Within this sample are 2 million to 3 million clones, with approximately 93% of them counted one time only. The ten most abundant clones make up about 0.39% of the sample.

The donors were healthy, HIV-negative adults with no recently reported acute infections or vaccinations. Only Caucasian adults living in Nashville, Tennessee, USA were represented among the donors. Magnetic negative selection was used to enrich CD4+ T cells, after which naive cells were positively selected on CD45RA and the negative fraction became the memory subset. Blood was obtained by leukapheresis, after which PBMCs were separated by Ficoll-Histopaque density gradient centrifugation and cryopreserved in liquid nitrogen vapor phase. Analytical flow cytometry was used to check the purity and quantity of each magnetically sorted T cell population. Genomic DNA was isolated from every sorted fraction and measured by UV absorbance on a Nanodrop 2000c. The germline V gene encodes CDR1 SGHRS and CDR2 YFSETQ. Clipping removes 0 bases from V and 4 bases from J, with 6 as the unmatched junction base count. Its CDR3 holds 16 amino acids, cysteine through phenylalanine. Just CDR3 DNA is preserved here, 48 bases in frame from base 1.

The investigation overall reported the following: About 5% of naive CD4, roughly 3.6% of naive CD8, roughly 2.4% of memory CD4, and approximately 0.4% of memory CD8 clonotypes were shared across several donors. Pairwise subsampling indicated that sequencing depth was expected to affect the degree of clonotype sharing among donors. Only blood was sampled, and tissue TCR repertoires likely differ from those in blood. Clonotypes shared by all four sorted-subset donors showed higher generation probabilities than non-shared clonotypes. Naive subsets generally had larger estimated clonotype richness than memory subsets did. Because the study included only a small number of donors, the genetic and exposure-history diversity represented was limited. Rarefaction of sorted-subset datasets indicated incomplete sequencing despite the large sequencing depth.

This clonotype was sampled from a man aged 18 to 30 in good health. Some clones in this sample may be carry-over from other donors' samples. The V and J genes are TRBV5-1 and TRBJ2-5, and TRBD2 aligns with 10 junction nucleotides. The sample was naive CD4+ T cells from PBMCs. The cell subset or site label of this sample denotes: CD45RA+ positively selected. The DNA is as follows: TGCGCCAGCAGCTTGGGTACTAGCGGGGACGGAGAGACCCAGTACTTC. Translation gives CASSLGTSGDGETQYF. Outside the CDR3, residues come from the reference TRBV5-1 and TRBJ2-5 proteins, so the full variable domain is: KAGVTQTPRYLIKTRGQQVTLSCSPISGHRSVSWYQQTPGQGLQFLFEYFSETQRNKGNFPGRFSGRQFSNSRSEMNVSTLELGDSALYLCASSLGTSGDGETQYFGPGTRLLVL.